This T cell receptor beta chain was profiled in a study of CD8 T cells in Susac syndrome (dated by TCRdb to between 2019 and 2020). Study-wide context: The study used repertoire sequencing to test whether antigen drove CD8+ T cell activation and differentiation in Susac syndrome. What the study reported, not specific to this receptor: The number of individuals in the TCR sequencing and HLA analysis was acknowledged as relatively small.

RNA was extracted with the RNeasy kit and 0.5 to 1 ug was reverse transcribed using random hexamers. TCR beta CDR3 regions were amplified with the immunoSEQ multiplex PCR assay covering 54 Vbeta and 13 Jbeta segments. Bias from PCR amplification was corrected by using a synthetic template baseline for primer optimization and for computational correction. The authors processed their data as follows. Reads were annotated to V, D and J genes according to IMGT and were analyzed with immunoSEQ Analyzer, with only productive sequences retained. Clonality was calculated as one minus the Shannon entropy normalized by log2 of the number of productive unique sequences. Public and private clones were assessed among the 100 most prevalent clones of each patient and control. Clones were defined as Susac-specific when absent from the healthy and MS cohorts, from some 1,100 published viral clones and from other ImmuneACCESS disease sequences. TCRdb itself trimmed the public reads at Q25 with fastp, ran MiXCR and retained productive beta chains. Every CDR3 protein is listed once, alongside the most common genes and DNA of its rows. The V and J calls shown here were made by TCRdb, not taken from the authors' results. The sample contains about 200,000 distinct CDR3 sequences, about 95% of them found a single time. The biggest ten clones account for approximately 0.094% of the sample.

Peripheral blood CD8+ and CD4+ T cells from healthy donors, Susac syndrome patients and multiple sclerosis patients were profiled using high-throughput TCR beta sequencing. Healthy donors were age- and sex-matched controls. Bulk CD8+ and CD4+ T cells were purified by magnetic negative isolation, whereas CD8+ TEMRA cells were enriched by FACS. Blood was drawn into EDTA tubes, processed within 24 hours, and PBMCs were isolated by density gradient centrifugation. PBMCs destined for TCR sequencing were cryopreserved in liquid nitrogen and later thawed in a 37 °C water bath. A purity of at least 90% was achieved for sorted or isolated CD4+, CD8+ and CD8+ TEMRA cells. CDR1 KGHSH and CDR2 LQKENI were looked up in the germline V gene. V is cut by 5 bases and J by 7 bases, and the space between the germline ends is 18 bases. From cysteine to phenylalanine, the CDR3 is 15 amino acids long. CDR3 DNA is the only sequence kept; it has 45 bases, read in frame from the first base.

This clonotype was seen only once. The antigen this receptor binds is unknown. Within one base of it there is no much larger clone, and no base qualities were kept. One read alone is weak evidence. The sequence links TRBV18 to TRBJ1-5, with a tentative D gene TRBD1 over 5 matching bases. The TCR was taken from a human donor in good health. The sequenced sample consisted of CD4+ T cells from PBMCs. The CDR3 corresponds to CASSSQGGTQQPQHF. In nucleotides, the sequence is TGTGCCAGCTCATCCCAGGGTGGGACCCAACAGCCCCAGCATTTT.